This TCR beta chain was identified in a study of post-analysis software for immune sequencing data. Study in general: Included courses were relapsing-remitting and secondary progressive multiple sclerosis; progressive-relapsing multiple sclerosis was also included.

Findings and caveats of the study: Clustering by F measure revealed strong co-clustering among samples prepared together in one batch. Controls significantly exceeded multiple sclerosis patients in normalized Chao1 diversity. When patients were compared with controls, roughly five TRBV segments were more frequent, TRBV5-6, TRBV5-1 and TRBV20-1 among them.

About this clonotype itself: Antigen specificity is unknown.

Unique molecular identifiers had been added to the TCR beta cDNA libraries. cDNA molecules numbering approximately 500,000 came from roughly 1 to 10 million T cells. Via MiXCR, TCRdb re-called the PCR reads, giving one row per CDR3 protein. Seen here are hundreds of thousands of distinct CDR3 sequences, just under 30% observed once, and the top ten hold roughly 0.53%. Germline lookup yields CDR1 MNHNY and CDR2 SVGAGI (reference sequence). Trimming pared 3 bases from V and 7 bases from J, leaving 18 bases between. CDR3 length: 15 residues. The chain has TRBV6-6 and TRBJ2-5; D might be TRBD2 (5 bases). The sequenced sample consisted of blood. The sequence was collected from a girl aged 5-17 years with multiple sclerosis. The DNA of the CDR3 is TGTGCCAGCAGTTATTCGACGGAGCCCGCGGGGACCCAGTACTTC. Its protein product is CASSYSTEPAGTQYF.